The 16 T cell receptor beta chains given below trace back to one sample, sequenced in a study of blood T cell repertoires in COVID-19. The data were produced by immunoSEQ multiplex PCR, yet TCRdb's version contains in-frame clones alone and is incomplete. The sample gives 180,000 or so clones, roughly 88% of which show up once; 8% to 10% is in the top ten. Sequenced input: PBMCs or T cells enriched from blood (not recorded which). Receptors originate from a woman aged 25 to 39 who had recovered from COVID-19.

In its sample, this clone was seen once. The chain is built from TRBV5-1 and TRBJ2-1, with 8 bases fitting TRBD2. The CDR3 is 15 amino acids. The germline gives CDR1 SGHRS, CDR2 YFSETQ. V lost 1 base, J lost 5 bases, and 5 bases stayed unmatched. CDR3 nucleotide sequence: TGCGCCAGCAGCTTGTTGGGACTAGTGGACAATGAGCAGTTCTTC. Amino acid sequence: CASSLLGLVDNEQFF. The variable domain in full, completed from reference TRBV5-1 and TRBJ2-1, reads KAGVTQTPRYLIKTRGQQVTLSCSPISGHRSVSWYQQTPGQGLQFLFEYFSETQRNKGNFPGRFSGRQFSNSRSEMNVSTLELGDSALYLCASSLLGLVDNEQFFGPGTRLTVL.

The rearrangement joins TRBV28 to TRBJ2-5, with 10 positions matching TRBD2. Germline trimming cut 6 bases from V and 5 bases from J; bases unmatched to any gene: 15. This CDR3 has 17 residues. Germline V CDR1 and CDR2: MDHEN, SYDVKM. CDR3 in DNA: TGTGCCAGCAGCCCCTTAGTCGAGCGGGAGGGCCGGGAGACCCAGTACTTC. Protein product: CASSPLVEREGRETQYF.

This clone was detected once. CDR3 sequence (DNA): TGTGCCAGTAGTATTAGACAGGGGAACGAGCAGTACTTC. It encodes CASSIRQGNEQYF. The V gene is TRBV19, the J gene TRBJ2-7, with 8 bases that match TRBD1. V shed 3 bases, J shed 5 bases, and the junction held 3 bases outside the gene matches. The germline V gene encodes CDR1 LNHDA and CDR2 SQIVND (reference sequence). This CDR3 is built from 13 residues.

The chain recombines TRBV3-1 (or the pseudogene TRBV3-2) with TRBJ1-2; D ambiguous. This CDR3 spans 14 amino acids. Germline CDR1 and CDR2: LGHDT and YNNKEL (reference sequence). Trimming left V 0 bases short and J 7 bases short, with 12 bases between. The CDR3 region is CASSQDAGASGYTF. The CDR3 region has the DNA TGTGCCAGCAGCCAAGATGCGGGAGCCAGTGGCTACACCTTC.

The chain uses TRBV24-1 and TRBJ1-1; no firm D call. There are 12 residues in the CDR3. Trimming shortened V by 4 bases and J by 6 bases, and 8 bases separated the two germline ends. In germline, CDR1 is KGHDR, CDR2 SFDVKD. For the CDR3, the DNA is TGTGCCACCAGTGACGCGGGTTCTGAAGCTTTCTTT. Encoded protein: CATSDAGSEAFF.

This clone has just a few counts. The chain joins TRBV3-1 (or the pseudogene TRBV3-2) to TRBJ2-5; 9 bases map to TRBD2. In germline, CDR1 is LGHDT, CDR2 YNNKEL (reference sequence). V was clipped by 4 bases and J by 3 bases; unmatched bases: 9. The CDR3 totals 16 residues. CDR3 in amino acids: CASSPYSGSGKETQYF. The CDR3 coding sequence is TGTGCCAGCAGCCCATATAGCGGGAGCGGGAAAGAGACCCAGTACTTC.

V is TRBV18 and J is TRBJ1-4; 8 nucleotides align to TRBD1. This CDR3 is built from 15 residues. V was pared by 3 bases and J by 7 bases, with 7 bases of the junction left unmatched. The germline V gene has CDR1 KGHSH and CDR2 LQKENI. CDR3 nucleotide sequence: TGTGCCAGCTCACCCCCGGGACAGGACTCTGAAAAACTGTTTTTT. Translation gives CASSPPGQDSEKLFF.

The rearrangement joins TRBV13 to TRBJ1-1; possible D gene TRBD1, 5 bases. Trimming took off 5 bases at V and 2 bases at J, with 12 bases between the two ends. The CDR3 totals 14 residues. Germline loops: CDR1 PRHDT, CDR2 FYEKMQ (reference sequence). CDR3 bases: TGTGCCAGCAGCCTACGGACAATCAACACTGAAGCTTTCTTT. This encodes CASSLRTINTEAFF.

The chain has TRBV2 and TRBJ2-1; unclear D gene. This CDR3 is 11 amino acids long. V dropped 6 bases and J dropped 3 bases, with 3 bases sitting between them. Per germline, CDR1 SNHLY and CDR2 FYNNEI. This CDR3 reads CASRSYNEQFF. The CDR3 bases are TGTGCCAGCAGGAGCTACAATGAGCAGTTCTTC.

A single count supports this clone. V and J are TRBV2 and TRBJ2-1, with 10 bases aligning to TRBD1. CDR1 is SNHLY and CDR2 is FYNNEI in the germline V gene. The CDR3 is 16 residues long. With 3 bases clipped from V and 16 bases from J, the junction kept 18 bases outside the gene matches. CDR3 sequence: CASSDIRQGAAQELFF. The CDR3 nucleotides are TGTGCCAGCAGTGATATCCGACAGGGGGCGGCACAAGAGTTATTCTTC. Complete variable domain (other parts from reference TRBV2 and TRBJ2-1): EPEVTQTPSHQVTQMGQEVILRCVPISNHLYFYWYRQILGQKVEFLVSFYNNEISEKSEIFDDQFSVERPDGSNFTLKIRSTKLEDSAMYFCASSDIRQGAAQELFFGPGTRLTVL.

The chain carries TRBV19 and TRBJ2-5; TRBD1 is a possible D gene (6 bases). The CDR3 is made up of 16 amino acids. CDR1 is LNHDA, CDR2 SQIVND, per germline (reference sequence). V was shortened by 6 bases and J by 7 bases, with 24 bases between the two germline ends. The CDR3 nucleotides are TGTGCCAGTAGCCGCGATCGTGGGGGCGAAAAAGTGACCCAGTACTTC. Its translation: CASSRDRGGEKVTQYF.

The V gene is TRBV5-1, the J gene TRBJ1-2, with D uncertain. Germline values: CDR1 SGHRS, CDR2 YFSETQ. This CDR3 is built from 11 residues. V gave up 4 bases and J gave up 8 bases, with 9 bases separating them. CDR3 region: CASSAGRGYTF. The CDR3 nucleotides are TGCGCCAGCAGCGCGGGTAGAGGCTACACCTTC.

This clone was detected once. The chain recombines TRBV25-1 with TRBJ2-2; D is ambiguous. There are 16 residues in the CDR3. V lost 3 bases and J 0 bases, leaving 11 bases between the germline ends. Germline CDR1 is MGHDK and CDR2 is SYGVNS. The CDR3 reads CASSDPRKANTGELFF. CDR3 sequence (DNA): TGTGCCAGCAGTGACCCTAGGAAGGCGAACACCGGGGAGCTGTTTTTT.

This chain uses TRBV9 with TRBJ1-1; a possible D gene is TRBD1 (6 bases). Looked up from germline, CDR1 is SGDLS and CDR2 is YYNGEE. This CDR3 is built from 13 residues. V lost 0 bases to trimming and J lost 6 bases, with 9 bases between them. CDR3 bases: TGTGCCAGCAGCGTAGTAGGGGGATCTGAAGCTTTCTTT. It translates to CASSVVGGSEAFF.

This clone was seen a single time. The genes are TRBV7-8 and TRBJ2-3, with TRBD1 identical over 7 bases. CDR3 length: 16 residues. Germline V gene data show CDR1 as SGHVS and CDR2 as FQNEAQ. Losses at the gene ends were 5 bases for V and 0 bases for J; bases not matched to a gene: 8. CDR3 sequence reads: CASSLSWDSSTDTQYF. The CDR3 bases are TGTGCCAGCAGCCTGAGTTGGGACAGCAGCACAGATACGCAGTATTTT.

This clone showed up just a few times. The chain employs TRBV6-5 and TRBJ2-7; 7 positions match TRBD2. V was pared by 2 bases and J by 2 bases, with 6 bases of the junction left unmatched. The CDR3 spans 15 residues. In germline, CDR1 is MNHEY, CDR2 SVGAGI. The CDR3: CASSYKSGGAYEQYF. DNA for the CDR3: TGTGCCAGCAGTTACAAGTCTGGGGGGGCCTACGAGCAGTACTTC.